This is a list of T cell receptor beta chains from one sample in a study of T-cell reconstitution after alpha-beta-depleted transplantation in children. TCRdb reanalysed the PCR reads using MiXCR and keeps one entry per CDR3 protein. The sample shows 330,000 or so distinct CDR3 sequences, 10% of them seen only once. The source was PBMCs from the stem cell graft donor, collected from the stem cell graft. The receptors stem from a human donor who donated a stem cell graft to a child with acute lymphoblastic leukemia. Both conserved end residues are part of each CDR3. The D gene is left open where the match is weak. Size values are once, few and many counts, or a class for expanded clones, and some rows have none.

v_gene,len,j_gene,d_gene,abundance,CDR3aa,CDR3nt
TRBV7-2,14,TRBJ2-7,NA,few,CASSFDDRPHEQYF,TGTGCCAGCAGCTTCGACGATCGCCCGCACGAGCAGTACTTC
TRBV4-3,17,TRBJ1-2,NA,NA,CASSQVPPGGFNYGYTF,TGCGCCAGCAGCCAAGTCCCTCCGGGTGGCTTTAACTATGGCTACACCTTC
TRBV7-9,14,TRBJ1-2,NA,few,CASSPNTGIPGYTF,TGTGCCAGCAGCCCGAATACAGGGATTCCTGGCTACACCTTC
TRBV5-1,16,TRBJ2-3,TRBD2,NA,CASSWSGRSSTDTQYF,TGCGCCAGCAGCTGGAGCGGGAGGTCTAGCACAGATACGCAGTATTTT
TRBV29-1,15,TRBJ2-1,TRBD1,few,CSVVSGQKAYNEQFF,TGCAGCGTTGTATCGGGACAGAAAGCCTACAATGAGCAGTTCTTC
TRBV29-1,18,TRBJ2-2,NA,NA,CSVVGGGGTVANTGELFF,TGCAGCGTTGTTGGGGGAGGGGGGACTGTCGCGAACACCGGGGAGCTGTTTTTT
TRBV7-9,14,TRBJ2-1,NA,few,CASSLVDQEREQFF,TGTGCCAGCAGCTTAGTCGATCAGGAACGTGAGCAGTTCTTC
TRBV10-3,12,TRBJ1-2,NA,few,CAISDRDGGYTF,TGTGCCATCAGTGACAGGGATGGTGGCTACACCTTC
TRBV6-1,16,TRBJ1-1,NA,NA,CASSQGGGRMKTEAFF,TGTGCCAGCAGCCAAGGAGGGGGGCGGATGAAGACTGAAGCTTTCTTT
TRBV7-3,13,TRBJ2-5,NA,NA,CASSLNRLETQYF,TGTGCCAGCAGCTTAAATCGGCTAGAGACCCAGTACTTC
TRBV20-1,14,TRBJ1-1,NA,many,CSARDRRGNTEAFF,TGCAGTGCTAGAGATCGACGAGGGAACACTGAAGCTTTCTTT
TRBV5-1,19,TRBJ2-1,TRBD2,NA,CASSPGLAVNIPGEYEQFF,TGCGCCAGCAGCCCTGGACTAGCGGTAAACATACCAGGGGAATATGAGCAGTTCTTC
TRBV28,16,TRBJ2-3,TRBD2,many,CASSLTSGTSTDTQYF,TGTGCCAGCAGTTTAACTAGCGGAACTAGCACAGATACGCAGTATTTT
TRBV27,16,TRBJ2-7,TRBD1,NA,CASSLPNRQGVNEQYF,TGTGCCAGCAGTTTACCCAACAGACAGGGAGTCAACGAGCAGTACTTC
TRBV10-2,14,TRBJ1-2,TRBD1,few,CASNSRQGMDGYTF,TGCGCCAGCAATTCGAGACAGGGAATGGATGGCTACACCTTC
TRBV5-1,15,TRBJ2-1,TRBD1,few,CASRTGTEVYNEQFF,TGCGCCAGCAGAACCGGGACAGAAGTATACAATGAGCAGTTCTTC
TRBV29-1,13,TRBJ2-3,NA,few,CSVITRGTDTQYF,TGCAGCGTTATAACCAGGGGCACAGATACGCAGTATTTT
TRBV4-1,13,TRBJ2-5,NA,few,CASSQAGLETQYF,TGCGCCAGCAGCCAGGCAGGGTTGGAGACCCAGTACTTC
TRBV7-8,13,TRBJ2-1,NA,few,CASKTGGGGEQFF,TGTGCCAGTAAAACTGGGGGAGGGGGGGAGCAGTTCTTC
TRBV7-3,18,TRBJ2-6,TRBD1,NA,CASSSQQGFLPGANVLTF,TGTGCCAGCAGCTCACAACAGGGGTTCCTCCCTGGGGCCAACGTCCTGACTTTC
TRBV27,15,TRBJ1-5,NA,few,CASSLSGTTNQPQHF,TGTGCCAGCAGTTTATCAGGGACAACGAATCAGCCCCAGCATTTT
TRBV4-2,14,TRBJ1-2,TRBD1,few,CASSPRDRVHGYTF,TGTGCCAGCAGCCCCCGGGACAGGGTCCATGGCTACACCTTC
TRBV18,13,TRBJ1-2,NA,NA,CASSRDMESGYTF,TGTGCCAGCTCACGGGACATGGAATCGGGCTACACCTTC
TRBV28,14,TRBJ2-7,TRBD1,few,CASSLDRVVDEQYF,TGTGCCAGCAGTCTAGACAGGGTCGTAGACGAGCAGTACTTC
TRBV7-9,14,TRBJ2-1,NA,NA,CASSLTTADYEQFF,TGTGCCAGCAGCTTAACCACCGCGGACTACGAGCAGTTCTTC
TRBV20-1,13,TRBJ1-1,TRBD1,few,CSASTTGSTEAFF,TGCAGTGCCTCCACGACAGGGAGCACTGAAGCTTTCTTT
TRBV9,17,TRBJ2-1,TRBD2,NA,CASSVATLAGGVDEQFF,TGTGCCAGCAGCGTAGCCACTTTAGCGGGAGGAGTTGATGAGCAGTTCTTC
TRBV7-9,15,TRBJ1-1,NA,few,CASSPPGQPNTEAFF,TGTGCCAGCAGCCCACCGGGACAACCGAACACTGAAGCTTTCTTT
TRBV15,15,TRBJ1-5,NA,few,CATSRDGRGNQPQHF,TGTGCCACCAGCAGAGATGGACGGGGCAATCAGCCCCAGCATTTT
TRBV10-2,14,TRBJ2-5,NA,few,CASSDGLDRGTQYF,TGCGCCAGCAGTGATGGTCTTGACAGAGGGACCCAGTACTTC
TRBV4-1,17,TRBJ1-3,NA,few,CASSQDRDTVSGNTIYF,TGCGCCAGCAGCCAAGATCGGGACACGGTCTCTGGAAACACCATATATTTT
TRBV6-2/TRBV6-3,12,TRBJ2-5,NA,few,CASSRTVETQYF,TGTGCCAGCAGTCGGACCGTAGAGACCCAGTACTTC
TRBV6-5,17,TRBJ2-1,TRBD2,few,CASSFIPGGFSYNEQFF,TGTGCCAGCAGTTTCATACCGGGAGGGTTCTCCTACAATGAGCAGTTCTTC
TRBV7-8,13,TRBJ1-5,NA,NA,CASSLEGYQPQHF,TGTGCCAGCAGCTTAGAGGGATATCAGCCCCAGCATTTT
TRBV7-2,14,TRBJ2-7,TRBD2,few,CASSSLAGVDEQYF,TGTGCCAGCAGCTCACTAGCGGGAGTGGACGAGCAGTACTTC
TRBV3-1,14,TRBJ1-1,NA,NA,CASSPASSNTEAFF,TGTGCCAGCAGCCCCGCCAGCTCGAACACTGAAGCTTTCTTT